This T cell receptor (beta chain) was identified during a study of T cell clones after liver transplantation. Study-wide context: Liver transplant recipients had immunosuppression withdrawal attempted within 2 years.

The protocol was immunoSEQ multiplex PCR, while the TCRdb copy is restricted to in-frame clones and leaves out a portion. The table includes roughly 67,000 clones, 80% to 95% detected once. The material was CD4+ T cells from blood, obtained approximately 26 months after liver transplant. This TCR was sampled from a human patient who received a liver transplant. The graft donor may have contributed some T cells.

The CDR3 DNA reads as TGCAGCGTGGGGAAGGGACTTAGCACCGGGGAGCTGTTTTTT. Translated, it gives CSVGKGLSTGELFF. The chain carries TRBV29-1 and TRBJ2-2; perhaps TRBD2 as D (6 bases). CDR3 length equals 14 residues. V lost 6 bases, J lost 4 bases, and 15 bases lay in between. Germline CDR1 reads SQVTM; CDR2 reads ANQGSEA.